This TCR beta chain originates from a study of radiotherapy plus CTLA-4 blockade in lung cancer. Study overall: For less than 20% of patients, objective responses occurred, and around 34% had disease control.

As for this clone: What it binds is unknown. Germline and junction disagree at one end, which may indicate a read error.

Study-level results: Early blood T cell clone dynamics, with interferon-beta, were reported to best predict response. In blood, TCR clones derived from the tumor expanded after radiotherapy plus ipilimumab.

With ipilimumab providing CTLA-4 blockade, focal radiation was administered to patients who had chemo-refractory metastatic non-small-cell lung cancer. Produced via immunoSEQ multiplex PCR; TCRdb's table is partial and in-frame only. The sample yields 55,000 to 75,000 clones, 65% to 85% seen once. This TCR was recovered from a human donor with non-small cell lung cancer whose response to radiotherapy plus ipilimumab could not be evaluated. Some clones in this sample may be carry-over from other donors' samples. The sequencing used peripheral blood, collected from a patient treated with radiotherapy plus ipilimumab.

In DNA, the CDR3 is TGTGCTAGCAGCTTAGCGATCAGCGGGGTGTACAATGAGCAGTTCTTC. Translating gives CASSLAISGVYNEQFF. The rearrangement uses TRBV7-7 and TRBJ2-1; the match to TRBD2 covers 7 bases. The germline gives CDR1 SSHAT, CDR2 FNYEAQ (reference sequence). The CDR3 consists of 16 residues.